This TCR beta chain originates from a study of T cell therapy after organ transplantation. Overall study context: Up to 6 doses were given at 2-week intervals.

These patients had received solid-organ transplants and had drug-resistant or recurrent cytomegalovirus. Repertoires were generated with immunoSEQ multiplex PCR, while TCRdb's copy carries only in-frame clones and drops some. The sample contains 44,000 or so clones, about 95% of which appear only once. With 2 bases removed from V and 0 bases from J, the gap between germline ends came to 12 bases. The CDR3 loop spans 16 amino acids. The V gene's germline CDR1 is MNHNS and CDR2 SASEGT. In regard to this clone: Its antigen remains unknown.

The genes are TRBV6-1 and TRBJ2-3; TRBD2 might be the D (5 bases). The source material was CD8+ T cells from blood, sampled before autologous CMV-specific T cell therapy. This receptor was taken from a human patient who had received a solid organ transplant and had CMV disease. This chain's CDR3 is CASSEFRAVSTDTQYF. Written as DNA, the CDR3 is TGTGCCAGCAGTGAATTCAGAGCGGTTAGCACAGATACGCAGTATTTT.